A single sample is the source of the 2 T cell receptor beta chains below, sequenced in a study of blood T cells in healthy people across ages. A J-beta primer mix and a sample-barcoded 5' primer were used in a second PCR of roughly 6 to 12 cycles. MiXCR, applied by TCRdb to the 5' RACE reads, yields one record per CDR3 protein. The profile covers fewer than 750,000 distinct CDR3 sequences, with less than 60% appearing a single time and just under 25% taken by the ten largest. Input material: blood. Every receptor here comes from a man older than 75 in good health.

Only one count was recorded for this clonotype. The chain combines TRBV5-1 with TRBJ2-4, with 7 nucleotides matching TRBD1. The DNA end is a closer match to TRBJ2-7, so the J assignment may be wrong. CDR3 length: 13 residues. The germline V gene encodes CDR1 SGHRS and CDR2 YFSETQ. CDR3 region: CASSTGTVGEQYF. DNA for the CDR3: TGCGCCAGCAGCACCGGGACAGTGGGCGAGCAGTACTTC.

The chain links TRBV6-5 to TRBJ2-3; D remains ambiguous. CDR3 length: 14 residues. The V and J ends lost 5 bases and 2 bases respectively, with 11 bases between them. Germline values: CDR1 MNHEY, CDR2 SVGAGI. In nucleotides, the CDR3 is TGTGCCAGCAGTCCTCGACCCGTCACAGATACGCAGTATTTT. It codes for CASSPRPVTDTQYF.